These 3 T cell receptor beta chains came from one sample sequenced in a study of identical twins. TCRdb re-called the 5' RACE reads through MiXCR, storing one row per CDR3 protein. The repertoire holds about 1.7 million distinct CDR3 sequences, around a third seen once, with approximately 0.25% in the top ten. Sample: cord blood. Receptors were obtained from a newborn girl in good health.

This clonotype appeared a few times. The chain is built from TRBV27 and TRBJ1-2; D is possibly TRBD1 (6 bases). Looked up from germline, CDR1 is MNHEY and CDR2 is SMNVEV (reference sequence). V dropped 3 bases and J dropped 4 bases, with 12 bases sitting between them. This CDR3 spans 14 amino acids. CDR3 amino acids: CASSFRGASYGYTF. In DNA form, the CDR3 reads TGTGCCAGCAGTTTCCGGGGGGCGAGCTATGGCTACACCTTC.

A single count supports this clonotype. The V gene is TRBV20-1, the J gene TRBJ2-3; D is perhaps TRBD2 (5 bases). Germline-derived CDR1 and CDR2 are DFQATT and SNEGSKA (reference sequence). V lost 3 bases to trimming and J lost 4 bases, with 8 bases between them. The CDR3 is made up of 12 amino acids. The CDR3 loop is CSASEGSDTQYF. The CDR3 nucleotides are TGCAGTGCTAGTGAGGGCTCAGATACGCAGTATTTT.

The chain links TRBV6-1 to TRBJ2-1, with D possibly matching TRBD2 (7 bases). V gave up 9 bases and J gave up 14 bases, with 26 bases separating them. This CDR3 has 14 amino acids. Per the germline V gene, CDR1 is MNHNS and CDR2 is SASEGT. The CDR3 reads CASSIRGGGPPEFF. For the CDR3, the DNA is TGTGCCAGTAGTATTAGGGGCGGGGGCCCACCTGAGTTCTTC.